This TCR beta chain was observed in a study of metastatic and nonmetastatic thyroid tumors. In the study overall: The study looked at repertoires side by side in blood and in tumor or nodule tissue from malignant and benign thyroid patients.

Ahead of thyroid surgery, no patient had received treatment of any kind. Study findings and constraints: Malignant thyroid tumors reportedly had TCR beta diversity that was significantly higher than in benign nodules, in blood and tumor.

As processed by the authors: Differences in CDR3 between clinicopathological groups were drawn on to build a classifier intended to discriminate distant-metastatic papillary thyroid cancer patients. TCRdb reprocessed the PCR reads using MiXCR. The authors' filters were not applied to this entry. The sample has 40,000 to 55,000 clones, approximately 17% seen once. This clone came up many times. Its antigen is unidentified. V was pared by 7 bases and J by 4 bases, with 15 bases between. Germline V lookup: CDR1 LNHDA, CDR2 SQIVND (reference sequence). This CDR3 spans 14 amino acids. The sequence came from a female donor with papillary thyroid cancer or a benign thyroid nodule (not recorded which). Some clones in this sample may be carry-over from other donors' samples. Sequencing input: blood. V usage is TRBV19 and J usage is TRBJ2-3; TRBD2 is a possible D gene (6 bases). For the CDR3, the DNA is TGTGCCAGTACCCCCCGGGGGTCGGCAGATACGCAGTATTTT. It yields the protein CASTPRGSADTQYF.